The entry below gives a single TCR beta chain sequence along with its context. Antigen specificity is unknown. Being one base from a much bigger clone, this may be a read error. The source of the sample is a study of shared clonotypes between healthy human individuals. Study outcomes and limitations: There were few donors, and this limited the genetic and exposure-history diversity represented. An expected dependence of interdonor clonotype sharing on sequencing depth was noted.

The donors were all Caucasian adults (living in Nashville, Tennessee). The germline gives CDR1 SEHNR, CDR2 FQNEAQ (reference sequence). CDR3 length: 12 residues. The V end lost 5 bases, the J end lost 2 bases, and 7 bases lay between the germline ends. Per the original data handling: For the immunoSEQ data, sequences were junction-only without quality scores, so filtering differed. TCRdb's table, derived via immunoSEQ multiplex PCR, lists solely in-frame clones and lacks some. The V and J calls and clone size are taken from that table; D and trimming were inferred from the DNA. The sample has about half a million clones; more than 75% are singletons.

This chain links TRBV7-9 with TRBJ2-7; D assignment may be TRBD1 or TRBD2 (5 bases each). Sequencing used PBMCs. The origin of this receptor is a woman in her thirties or forties in good health. Some clones in this sample may be carry-over from other donors' samples. CDR3 residues: CASSGTAYEQYF. The DNA of the CDR3 is TGTGCCAGCAGCGGGACGGCCTACGAGCAGTACTTC.